Listed here is a single TCR beta chain. What it binds is not known. Measured with immunoSEQ multiplex PCR; TCRdb has only the in-frame clones, and not every one. The repertoire has around 12,000 clones, 74% of them found once; the top ten carry 0.63%. These data are taken from a study of regulatory dendritic cells for organ transplantation. Study details: Regulatory dendritic cells came from monocytes given vitamin D3 and IL-10.

Germline V gives CDR1 SGHVS, CDR2 FNYEAQ. This CDR3 has 14 amino acids. Trimming removed 1 base at V and 5 bases at J, with 11 bases between. Sorted subsets were CFSE-labeled and cultured approximately 5 days with allogeneic dendritic cells. Naive CD45RA+ and memory CD45RO+ CD4+ or CD8+ T cells were FACS-sorted. The source material was naive CD4+ T cells from blood cultured with regulatory dendritic cells. The subset denotes: CD45RA+ naive T cells. The V and J genes are TRBV7-6 and TRBJ2-5; D is possibly TRBD2 (5 bases). This clonotype was sampled from a human donor in good health. In nucleotides, the CDR3 is TGTGCCAGCAGCTTAGGGAGGCTAGCTGAGACCCAGTACTTC. Amino acid sequence: CASSLGRLAETQYF.